Here is one T cell receptor (beta chain) with its context. Its antigen is currently not known. Within one base of it there is no much larger clone, and no base qualities were kept. This sample was included in a study of T cell changes during pregnancy in multiple sclerosis (dated by TCRdb to about 2019). Regarding the complete study: Changes in the T cell repertoire over the course of pregnancy were examined in this study in women with multiple sclerosis.

CDR1 and CDR2, looked up from the germline V gene, are SGHRS and YFSETQ. For this chain, trimming is 4 bases at the V end and 4 bases at the J end, and the number of junction bases without a gene match is 4. Inclusive of the bounding cysteine and phenylalanine, the CDR3 is 14 residues long. Only the CDR3 DNA is retained, 42 bases long and in frame from the first base. Library preparation was by the immunoSEQ multiplex PCR assay. The clones in this table, taken by TCRdb from immuneACCESS, are in-frame only. Not every clone is retained; where verified, under half of the shortfall comes from an unresolved V gene, and the cause of the rest is unknown. For this sample the table gives 45,000 to 70,000 clones, of which 90% to 95% were detected only once. The ten largest make up roughly 0.2% of the sample.

This TCR was recovered from a female donor with multiple sclerosis, enrolled in a pregnancy study. The sample consisted of CD4+ T cells from peripheral blood mononuclear cells, taken in the second trimester of pregnancy. The V and J segments used are TRBV5-1 and TRBJ2-2; a stretch of 7 junction bases matches TRBD2. The CDR3 region: CASSTTSRTGELFF. The nucleotides read TGCGCCAGCAGCACGACTAGCCGCACCGGGGAGCTGTTTTTT.